This TCR beta chain was sequenced in a study of shared clonotypes between healthy human individuals. With regard to this clone: Antigen unknown.

Overall study findings and caveats: Compared with memory subsets, naive subsets generally had larger estimated richness. In this cohort, only blood was sampled, and tissue repertoires likely differ. Generation probabilities were higher for clonotypes shared across all four sorted-subset donors than for unshared ones.

In replicate PCRs of sorted subsets, about 190 ng DNA, about 30,000 T cell genomes, was used. The repertoire was sequenced with immunoSEQ multiplex PCR; TCRdb's copy has only in-frame clones and lacks some. The table lists 650,000 to 800,000 clones, just over 90% of them singletons. CDR1 and CDR2 (germline): SGDLS, YYNGEE. J was trimmed by 2 bases and V by 1 base; bases with no gene match: 4. The CDR3 is 16 amino acids. The naive CD8 fraction comprised CD45RO-negative cells positively selected for CCR7 and excluded terminally differentiated effector memory CD45RA+ cells. This sequence was found in a young man in good health. Sequenced sample: naive CD8+ T cells sorted from blood. This chain links TRBV9 with TRBJ1-3, with 9 bases identical to TRBD1. For the CDR3, the DNA is TGTGCCAGCAGCGTAACAGGGGGCACTCCTGGAAACACCATATATTTT. Translation gives CASSVTGGTPGNTIYF.